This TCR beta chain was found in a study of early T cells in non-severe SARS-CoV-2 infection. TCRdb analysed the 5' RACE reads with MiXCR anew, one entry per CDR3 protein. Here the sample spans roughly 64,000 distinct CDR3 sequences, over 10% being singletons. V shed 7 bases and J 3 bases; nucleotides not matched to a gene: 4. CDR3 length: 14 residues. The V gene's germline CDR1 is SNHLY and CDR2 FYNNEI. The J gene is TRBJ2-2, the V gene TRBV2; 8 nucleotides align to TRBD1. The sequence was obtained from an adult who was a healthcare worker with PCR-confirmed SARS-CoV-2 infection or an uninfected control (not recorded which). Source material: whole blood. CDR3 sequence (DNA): TGTGCCAGCAATGACAGGGGAGACACCGGGGAGCTGTTTTTT. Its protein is CASNDRGDTGELFF.